What follows is one T cell receptor beta chain and its context. The antigen is not known. These data come from a study of T cells in Graves' hyperthyroidism and ophthalmopathy. Study observations and caveats: Clonotypes that were expanded in thyroid above 0.001 mostly appeared in blood too. In validation, the model predicted ophthalmopathy. These predictions came a median 6.5 months before onset.

TCR beta CDR3 regions were amplified from RNA transcripts. An initial round of RT-PCR targeting the TCR CDR3 relied on the HTBI primer set. TCRdb passed the multiplex PCR reads through MiXCR, listing each CDR3 protein once. The table lists 550,000 to 700,000 distinct CDR3 sequences, 46% of them singletons. Deletions cut 4 bases from V and 8 bases from J, with 6 bases between. The germline V gene encodes CDR1 SGHVS and CDR2 FQNEAQ. The CDR3 is made up of 11 amino acids. Those patients with uncontrolled infection, other autoimmune disease, pregnancy or lactation were excluded. Based on clinical symptoms, serum thyroxine and TRAb, thyroid ultrasound and orbital computed tomography, diagnoses were reached.

Material: peripheral blood or thyroid tissue (not recorded which). This receptor was taken from an adult woman with Graves' disease, either hyperthyroidism or ophthalmopathy (not recorded which). The chain couples TRBV7-8 to TRBJ1-3, with D unresolved. CDR3 region: CASSYTYTIYF. The CDR3 DNA sequence: TGTGCCAGCAGCTACACCTACACCATATATTTT.